These T cell receptor beta chains were read from a single sample in a study of blood T cell repertoires in COVID-19. The table came from immunoSEQ multiplex PCR; TCRdb's copy has only in-frame clones and leaves some out. The sample has about 230,000 clones, 75% to 85% seen once. The sequenced sample consisted of peripheral blood. These receptors were collected from a woman aged 25 to 39 with COVID-19, enrolled during active disease. The CDR3 runs from the conserved cysteine through the conserved F or W. The order of the fields is J gene, V gene, CDR3 protein.

j_call: TRBJ1-4; v_call: TRBV5-1; cdr3_aa: CASSRQGQAEKLFF
j_call: TRBJ1-3; v_call: TRBV18; cdr3_aa: CASSPDRGNTIYF
j_call: TRBJ2-2; v_call: TRBV5-1; cdr3_aa: CASSLGGPGELFF
j_call: TRBJ2-7; v_call: TRBV7-2; cdr3_aa: CASSLIRTGPGKDEQYF
j_call: TRBJ2-5; v_call: TRBV30; cdr3_aa: CAWSFGGVMGETQYF
j_call: TRBJ1-2; v_call: TRBV3-1/TRBV3-2; cdr3_aa: CASSQEQGHYGYTF
j_call: TRBJ1-6; v_call: TRBV4-1; cdr3_aa: CASSHPSQGGNSPLHF
j_call: TRBJ1-6; v_call: TRBV2; cdr3_aa: CASSQSTGGDSPLHF
j_call: TRBJ1-2; v_call: TRBV11-3; cdr3_aa: CASSLGRGYGYTF
j_call: TRBJ2-7; v_call: TRBV28; cdr3_aa: CASSFPSWGDSYEQYF
j_call: TRBJ2-2; v_call: TRBV6-2/TRBV6-3; cdr3_aa: CASSSLSNTGELFF
j_call: TRBJ2-5; v_call: TRBV11-2; cdr3_aa: CASSTGTQETQYF
j_call: TRBJ1-3; v_call: TRBV6-1; cdr3_aa: CASSEVTGQGGNTIYF
j_call: TRBJ2-2; v_call: TRBV5-6; cdr3_aa: CASSLEGVYTGELFF
j_call: TRBJ2-6; v_call: TRBV6-5; cdr3_aa: CASSYPGGGANVLTF
j_call: TRBJ2-3; v_call: TRBV7-9; cdr3_aa: CASSPRVIRDTDTQYF
j_call: TRBJ2-1; v_call: TRBV7-8; cdr3_aa: CASSLGGGAMNEQFF
j_call: TRBJ2-2; v_call: TRBV5-3; cdr3_aa: CARSLNHLAGGGPGELFF
j_call: TRBJ1-2; v_call: TRBV6-5; cdr3_aa: CASSLDRGRRYGYTF
j_call: TRBJ1-6; v_call: TRBV15; cdr3_aa: CATSRDRSGDTPLHF
j_call: TRBJ2-7; v_call: TRBV7-9; cdr3_aa: CASSLQAGQGYEQYF
j_call: TRBJ1-2; v_call: TRBV9; cdr3_aa: CASSTRHRGYTF
j_call: TRBJ1-6; v_call: TRBV6-6; cdr3_aa: CASNTGNSPLHF